A selection of T cell receptor beta chains follows, all from one sample in a study of vaccination and CD4 T cells after COVID-19. TCRdb recomputed calls from the PCR reads with MiXCR, one row per CDR3 protein. The sample lists under 20,000 distinct CDR3 sequences; over 50% were seen once. The antigens of these receptors remain unknown. Sequencing was performed on CD4+ T cells from blood, cultured in vitro. The receptor source for this set is a human donor who had recovered from COVID-19. The CDR3 runs from the conserved cysteine through the conserved F or W. Fields, in order: clone size, V gene, D gene, J gene, CDR3 protein, CDR3 DNA. A D gene is named only where the DNA matches it firmly. Rows give clone size only sometimes, using once, few, many, or a class for an expanded clone.

>NA|TRBV28|NA|TRBJ1-6
CASTTMGTGLDSPLHF
TGTGCCAGCACCACAATGGGCACAGGGCTGGATTCACCCCTCCACTTT
>NA|TRBV25-1|NA|TRBJ2-3
CASGGQGVSTDTQYF
TGTGCCAGCGGAGGGCAGGGGGTCAGCACAGATACGCAGTATTTT
>few|TRBV20-1|TRBD2|TRBJ2-5
CSARVSGGNYQETQYF
TGCAGTGCTAGAGTTAGCGGGGGGAACTACCAAGAGACCCAGTACTTC
>NA|TRBV6-2/TRBV6-3|TRBD1|TRBJ2-5
CASSPQGPETQYF
TGTGCCAGCAGTCCACAGGGGCCAGAGACCCAGTACTTC
>NA|TRBV28|NA|TRBJ1-5
CASRWGALSNQPQHF
TGTGCCAGCAGGTGGGGCGCGTTGAGCAATCAGCCCCAGCATTTT
>NA|TRBV15|TRBD2|TRBJ2-1
CATSRASGTYNEQFF
TGTGCCACCAGCAGGGCTAGCGGGACCTACAATGAGCAGTTCTTC
>few|TRBV24-1|NA|TRBJ1-5
CATSDGGGQPQHF
TGTGCCACCAGTGATGGGGGAGGCCAGCCCCAGCATTTT
>NA|TRBV5-4|NA|TRBJ1-2
CASSLGQRDHNYGYTF
TGTGCCAGCAGCTTGGGACAAAGGGATCATAACTATGGCTACACCTTC
>NA|TRBV11-2|TRBD1|TRBJ2-5
CASSLDSGTGGETQYF
TGTGCCAGCAGCTTAGATTCGGGGACAGGGGGAGAGACCCAGTACTTC
>NA|TRBV6-1|NA|TRBJ1-6
CASSTINGDSPLHF
TGTGCCAGCAGTACTATAAACGGGGATTCACCCCTCCACTTT
>NA|TRBV29-1|TRBD1|TRBJ1-6
CSVEDMGTGVGSPLHF
TGCAGCGTTGAAGATATGGGAACAGGGGTCGGGTCACCCCTCCACTTT
>NA|TRBV24-1|TRBD2|TRBJ2-3
CATSDRGGLYPPDTQYF
TGTGCCACCAGTGACCGCGGGGGGCTATATCCCCCAGATACGCAGTATTTT
>NA|TRBV7-2|TRBD1|TRBJ1-2
CASSLVGSGTGSNYGYTF
TGTGCCAGCAGCTTAGTGGGTAGTGGGACAGGCTCTAACTATGGCTACACCTTC
>NA|TRBV6-5|NA|TRBJ2-7
CASSYSKTHALSYEQYF
TGTGCCAGCAGTTACTCGAAGACTCATGCGCTCTCCTACGAGCAGTACTTC
>NA|TRBV9|NA|TRBJ1-5
CASSADQDQPQHF
TGTGCCAGCAGCGCCGACCAGGATCAGCCCCAGCATTTT
>few|TRBV20-1|NA|TRBJ2-1
CSARGDNEQFF
TGCAGTGCTAGAGGGGACAATGAGCAGTTCTTC
>few|TRBV27|NA|TRBJ2-5
CASSLRGKGTQYF
TGTGCCAGCAGTTTAAGGGGGAAGGGGACCCAGTACTTC